The 17 T cell receptor beta chains reported below all come from one sample, sequenced in a study of shared clonotypes between healthy human individuals. Using immunoSEQ multiplex PCR, the repertoire was profiled, and TCRdb retains in-frame clones only, with some absent. The data show 2 million to 2.5 million clones, approximately 94% seen once. The source material was naive CD4+ T cells sorted from blood. Stated subset: CD45RA+ positively selected. The origin of the receptors is a man between 18 and 29 years old in good health.

With respect to this clone: Different DNA sequences within this sample yield the same CDR3. The CDR3 DNA sequence: TGCGCCAGCAGCCAGGGCAGCTCCTACGAGCAGTACTTC. This translates into CASSQGSSYEQYF. This rearrangement joins TRBV5-1 to TRBJ2-7; D is perhaps TRBD1 (5 bases). CDR3 length: 13 amino acids. Trimming shortened V by 4 bases and J by 0 bases, and 8 bases separated the two germline ends. Germline V gene sequence: CDR1 SGHRS, CDR2 YFSETQ.

The genes are TRBV4-1 and TRBJ2-7; D is perhaps TRBD2 (6 bases). Trimming left V 4 bases short and J 1 base short, with 11 bases between. The CDR3 loop spans 14 amino acids. Germline V gene lookup returns CDR1 MGHRA and CDR2 YSYEKL. DNA for the CDR3: TGCGCCAGCAGCCCGGGACTTATGTCCTACGAGCAGTACTTC. Translated, it gives CASSPGLMSYEQYF.

The chain couples TRBV5-4 to TRBJ1-3; 8 bases align to TRBD1. In germline, CDR1 is SGHNT, CDR2 YYREEE (reference sequence). This CDR3 has 16 residues. The V and J ends lost 0 bases and 1 base, in that order; junction bases with no gene match: 3. The CDR3 loop is CASSLGQGISGNTIYF. The DNA of the CDR3 is TGTGCCAGCAGCTTGGGACAGGGGATTTCTGGAAACACCATATATTTT.

The V gene is TRBV30, the J gene TRBJ1-2; D call uncertain. CDR1 and CDR2 from the germline V gene are GTSNPN and SVGIG (reference sequence). V gave up 0 bases and J gave up 5 bases, with 7 bases separating them. The CDR3 is 12 amino acids. CDR3 in amino acids: CAWSVARYGYTF. In DNA, the CDR3 is TGTGCCTGGAGTGTAGCGCGGTATGGCTACACCTTC. The full variable domain, rest sourced from reference TRBV30 and TRBJ1-2, is SQTIHQWPATLVQPVGSPLSLECTVEGTSNPNLYWYRQAAGRGLQLLFYSVGIGQISSEVPQNLSASRPQDRQFILSSKKLLLSDSGFYLCAWSVARYGYTFGSGTRLTVV.

Concerning this clone: This CDR3 is also generated by other DNA sequences in the sample. This chain connects TRBV9 to TRBJ2-2; D ambiguous. In germline, CDR1 is SGDLS, CDR2 YYNGEE. V dropped 0 bases and J dropped 5 bases, with 8 bases sitting between them. The CDR3 contains 14 residues. This CDR3 reads CASSVGGGTGELFF. CDR3 coding DNA: TGTGCCAGCAGCGTAGGAGGCGGAACCGGGGAGCTGTTTTTT.

To note about this clone: Relative to the germline gene, one junction end is altered; a read error may explain this. V is TRBV18 and J is TRBJ1-3; D gene unclear. Germline lookup yields CDR1 KGHSH and CDR2 LQKENI. CDR3 length equals 14 residues. This CDR3 is CASSPQRSGNTIYF. CDR3 DNA sequence: TGTGCCAGCTCCCCACAGCGCTCTGGAAACACCATATATTTT.

This clone was detected once. This chain uses TRBV5-1 with TRBJ2-3; D gene unclear. Trimming cost V 0 bases and J 8 bases, with 16 bases left between them. Germline values: CDR1 SGHRS, CDR2 YFSETQ. CDR3 length: 15 amino acids. In nucleotides, the CDR3 is TGCGCCAGCAGCTTGGAAGCGACGCTTAGCTCTACGCAGTATTTT. It specifies CASSLEATLSSTQYF.

The chain employs TRBV28 and TRBJ2-3; the D gene is possibly TRBD2 (7 bases). The CDR3 is 15 amino acids. Germline CDR1 is MDHEN and CDR2 is SYDVKM. Trimming shortened V by 8 bases and J by 0 bases, and 15 bases separated the two germline ends. The CDR3 loop is CASPTGLESTDTQYF. DNA for the CDR3: TGTGCCAGCCCGACAGGACTAGAGAGCACAGATACGCAGTATTTT.

The chain uses TRBV5-1 and TRBJ2-1; D uncertain. The CDR3 consists of 13 residues. Germline V lookup: CDR1 SGHRS, CDR2 YFSETQ. Trimming left V 0 bases short and J 7 bases short, with 8 bases between. As DNA, the CDR3 is TGCGCCAGCAGCTTGGGGGCACTGAATGAGCAGTTCTTC. Its translation is CASSLGALNEQFF.

This clone appeared a single time. The chain joins TRBV2 to TRBJ1-5, with a possible D match to TRBD1 (6 bases). The V gene's germline CDR1 is SNHLY and CDR2 FYNNEI. V was clipped by 3 bases and J by 7 bases, with 13 bases between them. The CDR3 sequence is 14 residues long. The CDR3: CASSEDRIAQPQHF. The CDR3 DNA sequence: TGTGCCAGCAGTGAGGACAGAATAGCCCAGCCCCAGCATTTT.

The count of this clone is one. V usage is TRBV15 and J usage is TRBJ2-1; weak D call: TRBD1 (6 bases). V lost 8 bases, J lost 4 bases, and 9 bases lay in between. The CDR3 runs 12 residues. Germline V gives CDR1 LNHNV, CDR2 YYDKDF (reference sequence). CDR3 protein: CATGTYYNEQFF. Here the CDR3 DNA reads TGTGCCACCGGGACATATTACAATGAGCAGTTCTTC.

The gene calls are TRBV29-1 and TRBJ1-4; TRBD1 agrees at 9 bases. The V gene end was trimmed by 4 bases and the J gene end by 8 bases; junction bases not matched to a gene: 11. The CDR3 runs to 15 residues. Germline CDR1 and CDR2: SQVTM and ANQGSEA. The CDR3 loop reads CSVAEGTGSQEKLFF. CDR3 coding DNA: TGCAGCGTTGCAGAGGGGACAGGGAGCCAGGAAAAACTGTTTTTT.

This rearrangement joins TRBV9 to TRBJ2-5; the match to TRBD2 covers 9 bases. The germline gives CDR1 SGDLS, CDR2 YYNGEE. V trimming: 0 bases; J trimming: 4 bases; junction bases outside the gene matches: 4. This CDR3 comprises 15 residues. CDR3 in amino acids: CASSVDGAGGETQYF. CDR3 DNA sequence: TGTGCCAGCAGCGTAGATGGAGCGGGAGGAGAGACCCAGTACTTC.

The V and J genes are TRBV4-1 and TRBJ1-4; TRBD1 is a possible D gene (5 bases). The germline gives CDR1 MGHRA, CDR2 YSYEKL. This CDR3 has 15 residues. The V end lost 5 bases, the J end lost 3 bases, and 13 bases lay between the germline ends. CDR3 nucleotides: TGCGCCAGCAGCTTCGGGACGGGAGCTAATGAAAAACTGTTTTTT. It yields the protein CASSFGTGANEKLFF.

About this clone itself: In the same sample, other DNA sequences code for this CDR3. The chain couples TRBV18 to TRBJ2-1; D possibly uses TRBD1 or TRBD2 (5 bases each). V gave up 3 bases and J gave up 4 bases, with 13 bases separating them. This CDR3 has 15 amino acids. Germline values: CDR1 KGHSH, CDR2 LQKENI. CDR3 residues: CASSPGTGTYNEQFF. As DNA, the CDR3 is TGTGCCAGCTCACCGGGGACGGGGACGTACAATGAGCAGTTCTTC. The full variable domain, completed using reference TRBV18 and TRBJ2-1, is NAGVMQNPRHLVRRRGQEARLRCSPMKGHSHVYWYRQLPEEGLKFMVYLQKENIIDESGMPKERFSAEFPKEGPSILRIQQVVRGDSAAYFCASSPGTGTYNEQFFGPGTRLTVL.

This clone was seen once. This chain uses TRBV18 with TRBJ1-2; D is possibly TRBD1 (5 bases). Trimming left V 2 bases short and J 7 bases short, with 14 bases between. Germline V CDR1 and CDR2: KGHSH, LQKENI. This CDR3 region has 14 residues. The CDR3 loop reads CASSPLPGTSGYTF. DNA for the CDR3: TGTGCCAGCTCACCATTACCAGGGACCTCTGGCTACACCTTC. Variable domain in full (rest from reference TRBV18 and TRBJ1-2): NAGVMQNPRHLVRRRGQEARLRCSPMKGHSHVYWYRQLPEEGLKFMVYLQKENIIDESGMPKERFSAEFPKEGPSILRIQQVVRGDSAAYFCASSPLPGTSGYTFGSGTRLTVV.

The chain uses TRBV14 and TRBJ2-3, with 8 bases lining up with TRBD2. Germline V gene sequence: CDR1 SGHDN, CDR2 FVKESK. The V segment lost 2 bases and the J segment 6 bases; nucleotides outside the gene matches: 7. CDR3 length equals 15 residues. This CDR3 reads CASSQNGGRTDTQYF. CDR3 DNA: TGTGCCAGCAGCCAAAATGGCGGGAGGACCGATACGCAGTATTTT.